This is a list of T cell receptor beta chains from one sample in a study of T cells in Graves' hyperthyroidism and ophthalmopathy. TCRdb independently ran MiXCR on the multiplex PCR reads; one entry per CDR3 protein. The sample shows hundreds of thousands of distinct CDR3 sequences, more than 14% of them seen only once. Sequencing was done on a sample of blood. The receptors come from a woman in her forties or fifties with Graves' ophthalmopathy. Both conserved end residues are part of each CDR3. The D gene is left open where the match is weak. Clone sizes are given selectively: once, few, many, or a class where the clone is expanded.

v_call	cdr3_length	clone_size	j_call	d_call	cdr3_nt	cdr3_aa
TRBV7-2	13	many	TRBJ2-7	TRBD1	TGTGCCAGCAGCCTCAACAGGGGCTACGAGCAGTACTTC	CASSLNRGYEQYF
TRBV7-2	19	NA	TRBJ2-1	NA	TGTGCCAGCAGCTTATTGGGGGCCGGAATGATCGGGGAATACAATGAGCAGTTCTTC	CASSLLGAGMIGEYNEQFF
TRBV6-2/TRBV6-3	11	NA	TRBJ1-4	NA	TGTGCCAGCAGTTACTCCATTGAACTGTTTTTT	CASSYSIELFF
TRBV6-4	16	many	TRBJ1-2	NA	TGTGCCAGCAGTCCTACCCCGACAGGCCCTTTCTATGGCTACACCTTC	CASSPTPTGPFYGYTF
TRBV6-1	15	few	TRBJ1-5	NA	TGTGCCAGCAACACAGGGACTATTGGCAATCAGCCCCAGCATTTT	CASNTGTIGNQPQHF
TRBV20-1	14	many	TRBJ2-3	NA	TGCAGTGCTAGACCCGGGATTAGCACAGATACGCAGTATTTT	CSARPGISTDTQYF
TRBV7-9	13	many	TRBJ2-3	NA	TGTGCCAGCAGCATGCCCTTGGGGGATACGCAGTATTTT	CASSMPLGDTQYF
TRBV6-5	17	NA	TRBJ2-2	TRBD2	TGTGCCAGCAGTTATGACCTAGCGGGAACGAACACCGGGGAGCTGTTTTTT	CASSYDLAGTNTGELFF
TRBV28	16	many	TRBJ1-5	NA	TGTGCCAGCCAGGTCAGGGGCGTTTCTAGCAATCAGCCCCAGCATTTT	CASQVRGVSSNQPQHF
TRBV14	16	NA	TRBJ2-5	TRBD2	TGTGCCAGCAGCCAAGAGGGGAGCGGGAGTATGGAGACCCAGTACTTC	CASSQEGSGSMETQYF
TRBV11-2	17	few	TRBJ1-3	TRBD1	TGTGCCAGCAGCTTAGCCGTCGCGACAGGGGCCGGAAACACCATATATTTT	CASSLAVATGAGNTIYF
TRBV28	15	many	TRBJ1-1	NA	TGTGCCAGCAGTTTAGCGGGGGCCGGTGACACTGAAGCTTTCTTT	CASSLAGAGDTEAFF
TRBV5-1	12	NA	TRBJ2-7	TRBD2	TGCGCCAGCACCCCGGGGCGGGGGGAGCAGTACTTC	CASTPGRGEQYF
TRBV20-1	14	NA	TRBJ1-4	TRBD1	TGCAGTGCTAGGGGACAGGGTGCTAATGAAAAACTGTTTTTT	CSARGQGANEKLFF
TRBV7-3	18	few	TRBJ2-2	TRBD1	TGTGCCAGCAGCTCAGGGTTAACCGGGACAGGGCGAACCGGGGAGCTGTTTTTT	CASSSGLTGTGRTGELFF
TRBV30	15	NA	TRBJ1-2	TRBD1	TGTGCCTGGCTACCGGGACAGGCTTCTAACTATGGCTACACCTTC	CAWLPGQASNYGYTF
TRBV24-1	17	few	TRBJ1-5	NA	TGTGCCACCAGTGAGGGGGGGGTTTGGAGTAGCAATCAGCCCCAGCATTTT	CATSEGGVWSSNQPQHF
TRBV13	17	few	TRBJ2-4	NA	TGTGCCAGCGATTTCGGGTGGAGGGGGAGAACCAAAAACATTCAGTACTTC	CASDFGWRGRTKNIQYF
TRBV3-1	15	many	TRBJ1-2	TRBD1	TGTGCCAGCAGCCCCCGGACAGGGGCGAGCTATGGCTACACCTTC	CASSPRTGASYGYTF
TRBV6-1	18	NA	TRBJ2-1	NA	TGTGCCAGCAGTCGCCAAAGTCCGATTAGCGGCTCCTACAATGAGCAGTTCTTC	CASSRQSPISGSYNEQFF
TRBV3-2	16	many	TRBJ1-1	NA	TGTGCCAGCAGCCCCAGATGTCAGGGACAGAACACTGAAGCTTTCTTT	CASSPRCQGQNTEAFF
TRBV11-2	14	many	TRBJ2-3	NA	TGTGCCAGCAGCTACGGGCTCGGCGAAGATACGCAGTATTTT	CASSYGLGEDTQYF
TRBV5-1	15	many	TRBJ1-2	TRBD1	TGCGCCAGCAGCCCAGGAGGGACAGGCAACTATGGCTACACCTTC	CASSPGGTGNYGYTF
TRBV9	15	NA	TRBJ2-5	TRBD2	TGTGCCAGCAGCGTCAGCGGGAGGATCCAAGAGACCCAGTACTTC	CASSVSGRIQETQYF
TRBV27	15	many	TRBJ2-7	NA	TGTGCCAGCAGTTTAGTTTCCGGGAGCTCCTACGAGCAGTACTTC	CASSLVSGSSYEQYF
TRBV2	14	many	TRBJ1-6	NA	TGTGCCAGCAGGGAAAGCTCCTATAATTCACCCCTCCACTTT	CASRESSYNSPLHF
TRBV2	13	many	TRBJ1-2	NA	TGTGCCAGCAGTGCTTCCAGGGGATATGGCTACACCTTC	CASSASRGYGYTF
TRBV9	14	NA	TRBJ2-1	NA	TGTGCCAGCAGCGTCCCGGGACTGTACAATGAGCAGTCCTTC	CASSVPGLYNEQSF
TRBV6-4	15	NA	TRBJ2-7	NA	TGTGCCAGCAATACCACTTTCGGGGGAGAGGACGAGCAGTACTTC	CASNTTFGGEDEQYF
TRBV6-1	13	NA	TRBJ2-1	NA	TGTGCCAGCGCCCGGGACTTGCCTAATGAGCAGTTCTTC	CASARDLPNEQFF
TRBV6-2/TRBV6-3	16	many	TRBJ2-1	TRBD2	TGTGCCAGCAGTTGGGGACTAGCGGGAGAAAACAATGAGCAGTTCTTC	CASSWGLAGENNEQFF
TRBV15	15	many	TRBJ2-7	NA	TGTGCCACCAGCAGAGATAGGGATAGCTCCTACGAGCAGTACTTC	CATSRDRDSSYEQYF
TRBV12-3/TRBV12-4	14	NA	TRBJ2-1	TRBD1	TGTGCCAGCAGTCCCGGGACAGGGATCAATGAGCAGTTCTTC	CASSPGTGINEQFF
TRBV3-1	14	many	TRBJ2-3	NA	TGTGCCAGCAGCCAAGGTGTGAGTATGGATACGCAGTATTTT	CASSQGVSMDTQYF
TRBV30	16	many	TRBJ2-2	NA	TGTGCCTGGGGGGCCTCTCGGGTCTCGAACACCGGGGAGCTGTTTTTT	CAWGASRVSNTGELFF
TRBV4-1	17	few	TRBJ2-2	NA	TGCGCCAGCAGCCAAGATCGCGGGGCAGGGTTAGCCGGGGAGCTGTTTTTT	CASSQDRGAGLAGELFF
TRBV18	12	few	TRBJ2-7	NA	TGTGCCAGCTCACCACCGGGAGCCGAGCAGTACTTC	CASSPPGAEQYF
TRBV7-2	14	few	TRBJ2-1	TRBD1	TGTGCCAGCGCCCGGGACAGAGCTTACAATGAGCAGTTCTTC	CASARDRAYNEQFF
TRBV28	14	many	TRBJ2-7	NA	TGTGCCAGCAATCCGCCCAGGCAGTCCTACGAGCAGTACTTC	CASNPPRQSYEQYF
TRBV5-5	14	NA	TRBJ2-3	NA	TGTGCCAGCAGCTTGGCCTTGTTGCTAGATACGCAGTATTTT	CASSLALLLDTQYF
TRBV7-2	14	few	TRBJ2-7	TRBD2	TGTGCCAGCAGCTTGCGAGCGGGAGTTTTCGAGCAGTACTTC	CASSLRAGVFEQYF
TRBV30	14	many	TRBJ1-1	NA	TGTGCCTGGACGTGGGGAGGTTTGAGCACTGAAGCTTTCTTT	CAWTWGGLSTEAFF
TRBV19	15	NA	TRBJ2-1	TRBD2	TGTGCCAGTAGTATCCAGCGGGAGGTCTACAATGAGCAGTTCTTC	CASSIQREVYNEQFF
TRBV28	14	many	TRBJ2-7	NA	TGTGCCAGCAGTTTAATCGCGGGGCGGCACGAGCAGTACTTC	CASSLIAGRHEQYF
TRBV5-1	14	few	TRBJ1-1	NA	TGCGCCAGCAGCTTGGTTCGGGGCCACACTGAAGCTTTCTTT	CASSLVRGHTEAFF
TRBV18	15	few	TRBJ1-3	NA	TGTGCCAGCTCATCAACTCAGGGTACTGGAAACACCATATATTTT	CASSSTQGTGNTIYF
TRBV11-1	14	many	TRBJ2-5	NA	TGTGCCAGCAGCTTAGCGCACAGCCAAGAGACCCAGTACTTC	CASSLAHSQETQYF
TRBV28	15	many	TRBJ2-7	TRBD2	TGTGCCAGCAGTTTAGCTGGGATACGGGAGGTGGAGCAGTACTTC	CASSLAGIREVEQYF
TRBV7-2	13	NA	TRBJ1-5	TRBD1	TGTGCCAACAGCCCAGACAGGGTTCAGCCCCAGCATTTT	CANSPDRVQPQHF
TRBV20-1	13	many	TRBJ1-6	NA	TGCAGTGCTAGAACAGTTTTGCAATCACCCCTCCACTTT	CSARTVLQSPLHF
TRBV28	13	many	TRBJ1-2	NA	TGTGCCAGCAGTCCCTCGGCCGGGTATGGCTACACCTTC	CASSPSAGYGYTF
TRBV10-3	14	NA	TRBJ2-7	TRBD1	TGTGCCATCAGTGCCGGGACAGGGGGCCACGAGCAGTACTTC	CAISAGTGGHEQYF
TRBV6-1	16	many	TRBJ1-1	TRBD1	TGTGCCAGCAGGGTAGCGCCGGGACAGGGACGTTCTGAAGCTTTCTTT	CASRVAPGQGRSEAFF
TRBV7-2	14	NA	TRBJ1-5	NA	TGTGCCAGCAGCTTGGACAGTTTTAGTCAGCCCCAGCATTTT	CASSLDSFSQPQHF
TRBV27	17	many	TRBJ2-1	TRBD1	TGTGCCAGCATTAGCTCAGGGGGCGGCCACCGACTCAATGAGCAGTTCTTC	CASISSGGGHRLNEQFF
TRBV20-1	11	NA	TRBJ2-2	NA	TGCAGTGCTAGATCGGCTGGGGAGCTGTTTTTT	CSARSAGELFF
TRBV20-1	12	many	TRBJ2-5	NA	TGCAGTGCACCCGGGACCCAAGAGACCCAGTACTTC	CSAPGTQETQYF
TRBV18	16	many	TRBJ1-2	NA	TGTGCCAGCTCACCACCGAGTAGTTACAGAAACTATGGCTACACCTTC	CASSPPSSYRNYGYTF
TRBV11-2	13	many	TRBJ2-7	NA	TGTGCCAGCAGCCCGACTAGGGGCTACGAGCAGTACTTC	CASSPTRGYEQYF
TRBV10-3	14	few	TRBJ1-3	NA	TGTGCCATCAATCAACAGGTCTCTGGAAACACCATATATTTT	CAINQQVSGNTIYF